This T cell receptor beta chain was sequenced during a study of early T cells in non-severe SARS-CoV-2 infection. Study background: Sequencing targeted bulk RNA from unsorted whole blood, leaving chains unpaired. General study findings and limits: VDJdb matching skewed toward anti-spike CD8 responses, missing private and CD4 specificities.

Germline V gene lookup returns CDR1 MNHEY and CDR2 SMNVEV (reference sequence). This CDR3 is 15 amino acids long. The V end lost 1 base, the J end lost 10 bases, and 16 bases lay between the germline ends. Unique molecular identifiers were affixed to single, distinct cDNA molecules. TCRdb used MiXCR to reprocess the 5' RACE reads, holding one entry per CDR3 protein. In the table there are about 60,000 distinct CDR3 sequences, approximately 10% of which are singletons. Details on this clonotype: Antigen specificity is unknown.

Sequencing was carried out using whole blood. The chain uses TRBV27 and TRBJ1-4, with D unresolved. The clonotype comes from an adult who was a healthcare worker with PCR-confirmed SARS-CoV-2 infection or an uninfected control (not recorded which). CDR3 in amino acids: CASSLFPGVGGKLFF. CDR3 sequence (DNA): TGTGCCAGCAGTTTATTTCCTGGGGTCGGCGGAAAACTGTTTTTT.